Following are 29 T cell receptor beta chains from one sample sequenced in a study of cytomegalovirus exposure and HLA in healthy donors. Profiling relied on immunoSEQ multiplex PCR, and the TCRdb table lists in-frame clones only, not all of them. The sample yields about 140,000 clones, approximately 90% seen once. Input material: PBMCs. Source of these receptors: a man aged 18 to 30 in good health and CMV-seronegative.

The chain carries TRBV30 and TRBJ2-2; 7 bases line up with TRBD1. V gave up 3 bases and J gave up 7 bases; unmatched junction bases: 8. The CDR3 has 14 amino acids. Germline assignment: CDR1 GTSNPN and CDR2 SVGIG (reference sequence). The CDR3 nucleotides read TGTGCCTGGAGCGAGACAGGGATCGGCGGGGAGCTGTTTTTT. It yields the protein CAWSETGIGGELFF.

The chain has TRBV4-3 and TRBJ2-3, with TRBD2 matching 8 bases. V was clipped by 7 bases and J by 2 bases; unmatched bases: 8. This CDR3 is 15 amino acids long. Germline V gene lookup returns CDR1 LGHNA and CDR2 YSLEER. The CDR3 bases are TGCGCCAGCACCCCTCGACTAGCGAACACAGATACGCAGTATTTT. Its protein product is CASTPRLANTDTQYF.

This clone was counted only a few times. The rearrangement joins TRBV6-4 to TRBJ2-3; 7 bases agree with TRBD2. The CDR3 is 16 residues long. Germline CDR1 MRHNA, CDR2 SNTAGT. Losses at the gene ends were 3 bases for V and 2 bases for J; bases not matched to a gene: 8. CDR3 region: CASSEASGNPTDTQYF. The CDR3 region has the DNA TGTGCCAGCAGTGAAGCTAGCGGTAACCCCACAGATACGCAGTATTTT.

The CDR3 loop reads CSVRGTSTDTQYF. In nucleotides, the CDR3 is TGCAGCGTTCGCGGGACTAGCACAGATACGCAGTATTTT. The chain combines TRBV29-1 with TRBJ2-3; TRBD2 might be the D (6 bases). The CDR3 spans 13 residues. The V gene lost 5 bases and the J gene lost 0 bases, with 9 bases spanning the gap. The germline CDR1 and CDR2 sequences are SQVTM and ANQGSEA.

The chain employs TRBV7-2 and TRBJ2-7; 8 bases are a match to TRBD2. With V trimmed by 5 bases and J by 2 bases, 14 bases remained unmatched. This CDR3 is built from 17 residues. In germline, CDR1 is SGHTA, CDR2 FQGNSA. The CDR3 spells CASSRVTASGPTYEQYV. The CDR3 DNA is TGTGCCAGCAGCCGAGTAACCGCTAGCGGGCCAACCTACGAGCAGTACGTC.

The chain is built from TRBV30 and TRBJ2-3, with a possible D match to TRBD1 (5 bases). V shed 4 bases and J shed 2 bases, with 16 bases lying between them. The CDR3 covers 15 residues. Germline V gives CDR1 GTSNPN, CDR2 SVGIG (reference sequence). This CDR3 is CAWTVAGHNTDTQYF. The DNA of the CDR3 is TGTGCCTGGACGGTGGCAGGGCATAACACAGATACGCAGTATTTT.

The chain carries TRBV2 and TRBJ2-1; 7 bases are shared with TRBD2. Germline values: CDR1 SNHLY, CDR2 FYNNEI. The ends lost 4 bases at V and 7 bases at J; junction bases unmatched: 7. CDR3 length: 14 residues. The CDR3 sequence is CASSAWREKNEQFF. The CDR3, as DNA: TGTGCCAGCAGTGCTTGGCGGGAGAAGAATGAGCAGTTCTTC.

The chain uses TRBV5-1 and TRBJ2-5; the match to TRBD2 covers 9 bases. The CDR3 extends over 14 amino acids. The J segment lost 7 bases and the V segment lost 3 bases, leaving 7 bases of the junction unmatched. Germline V gene sequence: CDR1 SGHRS, CDR2 YFSETQ. This CDR3 is CASSSASGVVTQYF. The CDR3 region has the DNA TGCGCCAGCAGCTCGGCTAGCGGGGTGGTGACCCAGTACTTC.

The chain joins TRBV7-2 to TRBJ2-1; D is uncertain. CDR3 size: 16 residues. V lost 5 bases and J 0 bases, leaving 14 bases between the germline ends. Germline V lookup: CDR1 SGHTA, CDR2 FQGNSA. The CDR3 loop reads CASSPSTTSSYNEQFF. The CDR3, as DNA: TGTGCCAGCAGCCCTTCAACTACCAGCTCCTACAATGAGCAGTTCTTC.

V usage is TRBV7-3 and J usage is TRBJ2-1; TRBD2 aligns across 8 bases. The CDR3 is made up of 15 amino acids. V lost 3 bases, J lost 4 bases, and 5 bases stayed unmatched. CDR1 SGHTA and CDR2 FQGTGA come from the germline V gene. In nucleotides, the CDR3 is TGTGCCAGCAGCTTCTCCGGGGGGGCATACAATGAGCAGTTCTTC. Protein: CASSFSGGAYNEQFF.

A few counts support this clone. The rearrangement links TRBV30 to TRBJ2-1; D is undetermined. The CDR3 runs to 11 residues. Deletions cut 4 bases from V and 10 bases from J, with 11 bases between. Germline CDR1 and CDR2: GTSNPN and SVGIG (reference sequence). CDR3 DNA sequence: TGTGCCTGGATTTACGGTGTCGAGCAGTTCTTC. This translates into CAWIYGVEQFF.

The rearrangement uses TRBV30 and TRBJ2-1, with 14 nucleotides matching TRBD2. The CDR3 loop spans 16 amino acids. The V and J ends lost 7 bases and 0 bases, in that order; junction bases with no gene match: 5. Germline CDR1 and CDR2: GTSNPN and SVGIG (reference sequence). CDR3 in amino acids: CASTGLAGDSYNEQFF. The CDR3 DNA sequence: TGTGCCTCGACGGGACTAGCGGGGGACTCCTACAATGAGCAGTTCTTC. The full variable domain, in which reference TRBV30 and TRBJ2-1 provide the parts outside the CDR3, is SQTIHQWPATLVQPVGSPLSLECTVEGTSNPNLYWYRQAAGRGLQLLFYSVGIGQISSEVPQNLSASRPQDRQFILSSKKLLLSDSGFYLCASTGLAGDSYNEQFFGPGTRLTVL.

The rearrangement uses TRBV6-5 and TRBJ1-4, with 8 positions matching TRBD1. Germline assignment: CDR1 MNHEY and CDR2 SVGAGI. Trimming took 4 bases from V and 12 from J; bases not matched to a gene: 10. The CDR3 is 14 amino acids. The chain's CDR3 is CASSSLGQGEELFF. The CDR3 DNA sequence: TGTGCCAGCAGTTCACTTGGACAGGGTGAGGAACTGTTTTTT.

The chain has TRBV30 and TRBJ1-3, with a possible D match to TRBD1 (5 bases). CDR1 and CDR2 (germline): GTSNPN, SVGIG (reference sequence). The CDR3 is 17 residues long. V lost 0 bases, J lost 0 bases, and 15 bases lay in between. The CDR3 sequence: CAWSVGPTVVSGNTIYF. Here the CDR3 DNA reads TGTGCCTGGAGTGTAGGACCGACAGTCGTCTCTGGAAACACCATATATTTT.

The chain links TRBV5-6 to TRBJ2-1, with D unresolved. The V gene lost 1 base and the J gene lost 9 bases, with 11 bases spanning the gap. The CDR3 consists of 13 residues. Germline loops: CDR1 SGHDT, CDR2 YYEEEE. The CDR3 nucleotides are TGTGCCAGCAGCTTGTACCCTTCGGGTGAGCAGTTCTTC. The encoded protein is CASSLYPSGEQFF.

The CDR3 DNA reads as TGTGCCAGCAGCCGACTTCACTTAGGGACTGGGAAGGAGGCTTTCTTT. This encodes CASSRLHLGTGKEAFF. V usage is TRBV5-6 and J usage is TRBJ1-1; tentatively, D is TRBD1 (5 bases). Germline assignment: CDR1 SGHDT and CDR2 YYEEEE. V gave up 4 bases and J gave up 11 bases, with 27 bases separating them. There are 16 residues in the CDR3.

This chain joins TRBV10-1 and TRBJ2-1; a possible D gene is TRBD1 (6 bases). From germline, CDR1 is WNHNN and CDR2 SYGVQD (reference sequence). V was clipped by 3 bases and J by 4 bases, with 19 bases between them. The CDR3 is made up of 17 amino acids. CDR3: CASSDAGTPTGYNEQFF. CDR3 sequence (DNA): TGCGCCAGCAGTGATGCCGGGACACCCACAGGGTACAATGAGCAGTTCTTC.

The V and J genes are TRBV7-2 and TRBJ1-6, with D possibly TRBD1 on 6 matching bases. This CDR3 has 15 amino acids. Germline V lookup: CDR1 SGHTA, CDR2 FQGNSA. Trimming left V 2 bases short and J 10 bases short, with 15 bases between. This CDR3 reads CASSLSVAGVSPLHF. DNA of the CDR3: TGTGCCAGCAGCTTATCGGTCGCAGGGGTCTCACCCCTCCACTTT.

The chain is built from TRBV9 and TRBJ2-2; TRBD1 matches at 9 bases. J was trimmed by 4 bases and V by 0 bases; bases with no gene match: 13. The CDR3 extends over 19 amino acids. CDR1 and CDR2 from the germline V gene are SGDLS and YYNGEE. CDR3 amino acids: CASSVAGQGPGPFTGELFF. CDR3 coding DNA: TGTGCCAGCAGCGTAGCGGGACAGGGACCCGGCCCCTTCACCGGGGAGCTGTTTTTT.

This chain joins TRBV25-1 and TRBJ1-1, with D unresolved. V lost 5 bases, J lost 5 bases, and 15 bases lay in between. CDR3 length: 14 residues. CDR1 and CDR2 (germline): MGHDK, SYGVNS. This chain's CDR3 is CASSPEVVTTEAFF. CDR3 bases: TGTGCCAGCAGTCCGGAGGTAGTTACGACTGAAGCTTTCTTT.

This chain links TRBV9 with TRBJ2-3; tentatively, D is TRBD2 (7 bases). Germline CDR1 is SGDLS and CDR2 is YYNGEE. Trimming stripped 3 bases from V and 0 bases from J, with 11 bases between. The length of the CDR3 is 15 residues. Here the CDR3 reads CASSDREGSTDTQYF. CDR3 nucleotide sequence: TGTGCCAGCAGCGACAGGGAGGGGAGCACAGATACGCAGTATTTT.

The chain couples TRBV27 to TRBJ1-3, with D uncertain. The CDR3 is 12 residues long. V gave up 8 bases and J gave up 0 bases, with 5 bases separating them. The V gene's germline CDR1 is MNHEY and CDR2 SMNVEV (reference sequence). CDR3 region: CASGISGNTIYF. Here the CDR3 DNA reads TGTGCCAGCGGCATCTCTGGAAACACCATATATTTT.

The chain recombines TRBV10-1 with TRBJ2-1, with 8 bases identical to TRBD1. With 2 bases clipped from V and 9 bases from J, the junction kept 6 bases outside the gene matches. The germline V gene encodes CDR1 WNHNN and CDR2 SYGVQD (reference sequence). CDR3 length: 14 residues. CDR3 sequence reads: CASSERNRGTEQFF. The CDR3 coding sequence is TGCGCCAGCAGTGAGAGGAACAGGGGGACTGAGCAGTTCTTC.

V is TRBV6-6 and J is TRBJ2-5, with TRBD1 matching over 11 bases. CDR3 length: 16 amino acids. Looked up from germline, CDR1 is MNHNY and CDR2 is SVGAGI (reference sequence). The V segment lost 2 bases and the J segment 1 base; nucleotides outside the gene matches: 3. The CDR3 coding sequence is TGTGCCAGCAGTTACGGTGGACAGGGGGCCCAAGAGACCCAGTACTTC. It encodes CASSYGGQGAQETQYF.

The V gene is TRBV19, the J gene TRBJ2-1, with 11 bases matching TRBD2. CDR3 length: 18 amino acids. The trim removed 8 bases at V and 0 bases at J, leaving 12 bases unmatched. Per germline, CDR1 LNHDA and CDR2 SQIVND (reference sequence). The CDR3 region is CASSRSSGRAGSYNEQFF. The CDR3 DNA reads as TGTGCCAGTTCACGAAGTAGCGGGAGGGCGGGCTCCTACAATGAGCAGTTCTTC.

The V gene is TRBV7-9, the J gene TRBJ1-3; a weak D match, TRBD1 (6 bases). CDR3 length: 16 amino acids. From germline, CDR1 is SEHNR and CDR2 FQNEAQ (reference sequence). V was shortened by 3 bases and J by 0 bases, with 12 bases between the two germline ends. The CDR3 loop is CASSFGQRSSGNTIYF. DNA of the CDR3: TGTGCCAGCAGCTTCGGACAGCGCAGCTCTGGAAACACCATATATTTT.

The rearrangement links TRBV29-1 to TRBJ1-4; 8 bases are shared with TRBD1. Germline assignment: CDR1 SQVTM and CDR2 ANQGSEA. This CDR3 comprises 13 residues. The junction had 8 bases not matched to a gene; V was cut back by 6 bases and J by 8 bases. The CDR3 protein is CSVPGGAGEKLFF. CDR3 coding DNA: TGCAGCGTACCAGGGGGCGCAGGCGAAAAACTGTTTTTT.

The chain has TRBV7-9 and TRBJ2-7; 7 bases agree with TRBD1. V lost 5 bases, J lost 4 bases, and 8 bases stayed unmatched. Germline V CDR1 and CDR2: SEHNR, FQNEAQ (reference sequence). This CDR3 has 14 residues. The CDR3 loop reads CASSLVRGHYEQYF. The CDR3 nucleotides are TGTGCCAGCAGCCTGGTGAGGGGGCATTACGAGCAGTACTTC.

V and J are TRBV18 and TRBJ2-1, with D hard to call. From germline, CDR1 is KGHSH and CDR2 LQKENI. V gave up 0 bases and J gave up 3 bases, with 6 bases separating them. The CDR3 is 14 amino acids. In DNA, the CDR3 is TGTGCCAGCTCACCACCTGCAGGCTACAATGAGCAGTTCTTC. The encoded protein is CASSPPAGYNEQFF.